This T cell receptor (beta chain) came from a study of identifying expanded T cells in peripheral blood. Study results and caveats: Roughly two-week clone count variance significantly increased as total template count grew. Over two and four weeks, about 15 and 18 clones changed, versus roughly 1.1 between replicates.

No infections or other immune events were documented during collection. Using immunoSEQ multiplex PCR, the repertoire was profiled, and TCRdb retains in-frame clones only, with some absent. The sample contains over 100,000 clones, about 87% of which appear only once. Remarks on this clone: What it recognizes is unknown.

Trimming cost V 4 bases and J 4 bases, with 9 bases left between them. CDR3 length: 13 residues. Germline V gives CDR1 SSHAT, CDR2 FNYEAQ (reference sequence). The origin of this receptor is a person aged 18 to 75 in good health. This chain links TRBV7-7 with TRBJ2-3; TRBD1 might be the D (6 bases). Sequencing was performed on blood. CDR3 bases: TGTGCCAGCAGCTCGAACAGGGCAGATACGCAGTATTTT. Its protein product is CASSSNRADTQYF.